Following are 18 T cell receptor beta chains from one sample sequenced in a study of radiotherapy plus CTLA-4 blockade in lung cancer. Profiling relied on immunoSEQ multiplex PCR, and the TCRdb table lists in-frame clones only, not all of them. The sample yields tens of thousands of clones, approximately 83% seen once. The source material was peripheral blood, sampled from a patient treated with radiotherapy plus ipilimumab. Source of these receptors: a human donor with non-small cell lung cancer who had a partial response to radiotherapy plus ipilimumab.

The chain has TRBV5-4 and TRBJ2-1, with D maybe TRBD2 (6 bases). The germline gives CDR1 SGHNT, CDR2 YYREEE (reference sequence). The length of the CDR3 is 16 residues. Trimming shortened V by 0 bases and J by 0 bases, and 10 bases separated the two germline ends. In DNA form, the CDR3 reads TGTGCCAGCAGCTTGGGGGGAGGAAGCTCCTACAATGAGCAGTTCTTC. Protein: CASSLGGGSSYNEQFF. Using reference TRBV5-4 and TRBJ2-1 for the parts outside the CDR3, the full variable domain is ETGVTQSPTHLIKTRGQQVTLRCSSQSGHNTVSWYQQALGQGPQFIFQYYREEENGRGNFPPRFSGLQFPNYSSELNVNALELDDSALYLCASSLGGGSSYNEQFFGPGTRLTVL.

This clone was found once. This chain links TRBV28 with TRBJ2-7; 7 bases line up with TRBD2. The V segment lost 5 bases and the J segment 3 bases; nucleotides outside the gene matches: 10. Germline V gives CDR1 MDHEN, CDR2 SYDVKM. This CDR3 region has 15 residues. The CDR3 bases are TGTGCCAGCAGTCCGCGGGAGTCACCCGACTACGAGCAGTACTTC. This codes for CASSPRESPDYEQYF.

Concerning this clone: Other nucleotide sequences from this sample produce the same CDR3. The V and J genes are TRBV15 and TRBJ2-2, with D possibly being TRBD2 (6 bases). CDR1 LNHNV and CDR2 YYDKDF come from the germline V gene (reference sequence). CDR3 length: 16 amino acids. Trimming took off 0 bases at V and 2 bases at J, with 10 bases between the two ends. The CDR3 region is CATSRDVGTNTGELFF. CDR3 DNA sequence: TGTGCCACCAGCAGAGATGTCGGGACTAACACCGGGGAGCTGTTTTTT.

V usage is TRBV30 and J usage is TRBJ2-1; 8 nucleotides line up with TRBD1. Unmatched junction bases numbered 4, after V lost 3 bases and J lost 6 bases. This CDR3 spans 13 amino acids. CDR1 is GTSNPN and CDR2 is SVGIG in the germline V gene (reference sequence). CDR3 nucleotides: TGTGCCTGGAGCAGGGGGCCGGGCAATGAGCAGTTCTTC. Protein: CAWSRGPGNEQFF.

This clone has more than one count but fewer than ten. The rearrangement joins TRBV5-6 to TRBJ1-2, with D tentatively TRBD1 (5 bases). Trimming removed 3 bases at V and 3 bases at J, with 15 bases between. This CDR3 spans 15 amino acids. The germline V gene encodes CDR1 SGHDT and CDR2 YYEEEE. This chain's CDR3 is CASSSYQGFYYGYTF. Written as DNA, the CDR3 is TGTGCCAGCAGCTCTTATCAGGGTTTTTACTATGGCTACACCTTC. The whole variable domain, remainder taken from reference TRBV5-6 and TRBJ1-2, is DAGVTQSPTHLIKTRGQQVTLRCSPKSGHDTVSWYQQALGQGPQFIFQYYEEEERQRGNFPDRFSGHQFPNYSSELNVNALLLGDSALYLCASSSYQGFYYGYTFGSGTRLTVV.

The sample holds one count of this clone. The genes are TRBV19 and TRBJ1-1; no definite D call. The V end lost 1 base, the J end lost 2 bases, and 8 bases lay between the germline ends. The CDR3 is 14 amino acids. Per the germline V gene, CDR1 is LNHDA and CDR2 is SQIVND (reference sequence). CDR3 nucleotides: TGTGCCAGTAGTATAGGCCAGTTTAACACTGAAGCTTTCTTT. Translated, it gives CASSIGQFNTEAFF.

The genes are TRBV28 and TRBJ1-5, with a tentative D call TRBD1 (6 bases). The CDR3 length is 15 residues. Trimming removed 3 bases from V and 0 bases from J, with 9 bases in between. Germline V gene lookup returns CDR1 MDHEN and CDR2 SYDVKM. The CDR3 is CASSFWGLSNQPQHF. Written as DNA, the CDR3 is TGTGCCAGCAGTTTCTGGGGGCTTAGCAATCAGCCCCAGCATTTT.

The J gene is TRBJ2-5, the V gene TRBV6-5; TRBD1 might be the D (6 bases). V lost 11 bases and J 5 bases, leaving 24 bases between the germline ends. Germline V gene data show CDR1 as MNHEY and CDR2 as SVGAGI. The CDR3 is made up of 15 amino acids. The CDR3 DNA follows: TGTGCCTCCCCACCAGCCACAGGGTTGAGGGAGACCCAGTACTTC. Translated: CASPPATGLRETQYF.

The chain combines TRBV18 with TRBJ2-5; D is possibly TRBD1 (5 bases). The V and J ends lost 10 bases and 2 bases respectively, with 14 bases between them. The CDR3 covers 13 residues. Germline CDR1 and CDR2: KGHSH and LQKENI. DNA for the CDR3: TGTGCCACCCCCACAGGAGTTCAAGAGACCCAGTACTTC. This sequence encodes CATPTGVQETQYF.

This sequence joins TRBV19 and TRBJ2-1; possibly TRBD1 for D (5 bases). V was trimmed by 3 bases and J by 8 bases, leaving 11 bases between them. The CDR3 spans 13 residues. Germline CDR1 LNHDA, CDR2 SQIVND (reference sequence). CDR3 DNA: TGTGCCAGTAGTATCGCAGGGCGCGATGAGCAGTTCTTC. Its protein product is CASSIAGRDEQFF. The full variable domain, its missing parts supplied by reference TRBV19 and TRBJ2-1, is DGGITQSPKYLFRKEGQNVTLSCEQNLNHDAMYWYRQDPGQGLRLIYYSQIVNDFQKGDIAEGYSVSREKKESFPLTVTSAQKNPTAFYLCASSIAGRDEQFFGPGTRLTVL.

This chain links TRBV2 with TRBJ2-7; D is unclear. Germline lookup yields CDR1 SNHLY and CDR2 FYNNEI. The CDR3 is made up of 13 amino acids. V lost 6 bases and J 0 bases, leaving 9 bases between the germline ends. The CDR3 protein is CASRTTPSYEQYF. As DNA, the CDR3 is TGTGCCAGCAGAACGACACCCTCCTACGAGCAGTACTTC.

This clone was counted only a few times. The CDR3 DNA sequence: TGCGCCAGCAGCCAAGATCTTACAGGGGTGATAGGAAACACCATATATTTT. Its translation is CASSQDLTGVIGNTIYF. This chain connects TRBV4-3 to TRBJ1-3; 7 bases agree with TRBD1. The CDR3 totals 17 residues. Germline lookup yields CDR1 LGHNA and CDR2 YSLEER. V lost 0 bases to trimming and J lost 4 bases; unmatched junction nucleotides: 9.

The count of this clone is one. This rearrangement joins TRBV9 to TRBJ2-6, with TRBD2 matching 11 bases. Germline CDR1 is SGDLS and CDR2 is YYNGEE. V shed 0 bases, J shed 0 bases, and the junction held 2 bases outside the gene matches. This CDR3 has 18 amino acids. CDR3 in DNA: TGTGCCAGCAGCGTAGGTCTAGCGGGAGGCTCTGGGGCCAACGTCCTGACTTTC. This encodes CASSVGLAGGSGANVLTF.

To note about this clone: Sequence at one end of the junction differs from germline and may be a read error. This chain connects TRBV2 to TRBJ2-1; weak D call: TRBD1 (5 bases). Germline V gene lookup returns CDR1 SNHLY and CDR2 FYNNEI. CDR3 size: 15 residues. This CDR3 is CASREDSTTYNEQFF. CDR3 sequence (DNA): TGTGCCAGCAGGGAAGACAGTACGACCTACAATGAGCAGTTCTTC.

The chain is built from TRBV6-1 and TRBJ2-1; D remains ambiguous. The V and J ends lost 8 bases and 2 bases respectively, with 7 bases between them. Germline values: CDR1 MNHNS, CDR2 SASEGT. This CDR3 comprises 12 residues. CDR3 coding DNA: TGTGCCAGCGGCATTACCTACAATGAGCAGTTCTTC. Translated, it gives CASGITYNEQFF.

The chain joins TRBV7-2 to TRBJ2-7, with a weak D call TRBD2 (5 bases). Germline CDR1 is SGHTA and CDR2 is FQGNSA. The CDR3 length is 14 residues. Trimming stripped 5 bases from V and 5 bases from J, with 16 bases between. CDR3 residues: CASSHAGIFHEQYF. The CDR3, as DNA: TGTGCCAGCAGCCATGCCGGGATCTTCCACGAGCAGTACTTC. The variable domain in full, with the rest retrieved from reference TRBV7-2 and TRBJ2-7, is GAGVSQSPSNKVTEKGKDVELRCDPISGHTALYWYRQSLGQGLEFLIYFQGNSAPDKSGLPSDRFSAERTGGSVSTLTIQRTQQEDSAVYLCASSHAGIFHEQYFGPGTRLTVT.

The chain employs TRBV7-6 and TRBJ1-1, with D hard to call. Germline values: CDR1 SGHVS, CDR2 FNYEAQ. V was pared by 4 bases and J by 6 bases, with 15 bases between. This CDR3 contains 14 residues. The CDR3 DNA is TGTGCCAGCAGCTCGTCACCCCTGGGCCCTGAAGCTTTCTTT. Translating gives CASSSSPLGPEAFF.

This chain uses TRBV7-2 with TRBJ1-1; D call uncertain. From germline, CDR1 is SGHTA and CDR2 FQGNSA. With 0 bases removed from V and 5 bases from J, the gap between germline ends came to 13 bases. The CDR3 loop spans 15 amino acids. The CDR3 nucleotides read TGTGCCAGCAGCTTAGCGAACACAGAGAGAACTGAAGCTTTCTTT. Its translation is CASSLANTERTEAFF.